Presented here are 19 T cell receptor beta chains from one specimen sequenced in a study of regulatory T cells in long-lasting Graves disease. Noted time point: persistent/refractory GD, antithyroid drugs over 5 years with positive TRAb. The authors made the TCR library using RNA they extracted from PBMCs. Building of the TCR beta libraries involved iRepertoire HTBI primers and Arm-PCR of CDR3 regions. TCRdb processed the multiplex PCR reads anew with MiXCR; each CDR3 protein has one entry. The table lists under 450,000 distinct CDR3 sequences, about a quarter of them singletons, with approximately 28% in the top ten. Sequenced here: peripheral blood mononuclear cells (PBMCs), sampled when the disease was refractory, from a patient treated with antithyroid drugs. These receptors were taken from a female donor with Graves disease.

This clonotype has more than one count but fewer than ten. This chain uses TRBV11-2 with TRBJ2-7; 12 bases align to TRBD2. From germline, CDR1 is SGHAT and CDR2 FQNNGV. The CDR3 loop spans 24 amino acids. V dropped 5 bases and J dropped 3; count of bases not matched to a gene: 32. This CDR3 reads CASSTGGLAGGPSGLGRRIYEQYF. The CDR3 nucleotides read TGTGCCAGCAGCACCGGGGGGCTAGCGGGAGGGCCCTCGGGGTTGGGGCGGCGAATCTACGAGCAGTACTTC. Complete variable domain (other parts from reference TRBV11-2 and TRBJ2-7): EAGVAQSPRYKIIEKRQSVAFWCNPISGHATLYWYQQILGQGPKLLIQFQNNGVVDDSQLPKDRFSAERLKGVDSTLKIQPAKLEDSAVYLCASSTGGLAGGPSGLGRRIYEQYFGPGTRLTVT.

This clonotype has ten or more counts. The V gene is TRBV3-1, the J gene TRBJ2-4; TRBD2 agrees at 10 bases. The trim removed 0 bases at V and 7 bases at J, leaving 6 bases unmatched. The CDR3 sequence is 16 residues long. Germline-derived CDR1 and CDR2 are LGHDT and YNNKEL (reference sequence). The CDR3 protein is CASSQDQVAGGNIQYF. The CDR3 DNA follows: TGTGCCAGCAGCCAAGATCAGGTAGCGGGAGGTAACATTCAGTACTTC.

This clonotype was recorded many times. The gene calls are TRBV2 and TRBJ2-7; 7 bases are a match to TRBD1. The CDR3 sequence is 18 residues long. Germline CDR1 is SNHLY and CDR2 is FYNNEI. After removal of 7 bases from V and 0 bases from J, the junction contained 18 bases not matched to a gene. The CDR3 sequence: CASNEARRPGQLSYEQYF. The CDR3 DNA follows: TGTGCCAGCAACGAAGCGAGAAGACCGGGACAGCTCTCCTACGAGCAGTACTTC.

The chain is built from TRBV3-2 and TRBJ1-5; the D call TRBD1 from the table was never checked on the DNA. TRBV3-2 is described as a pseudogene. The CDR3 runs 18 residues. For the CDR3, the DNA is TGTGCCAGCAGCCAAGAAACTCGCGACAGACGGTTTGATCAGCCCCAGCATTTT. Residues: CASSQETRDRRFDQPQHF.

In this sample, this clonotype turned up many times. J is TRBJ1-4 and V is TRBV2; D gene uncertain. The germline V and J ends were trimmed by 7 bases and 0 bases, with 12 bases remaining between them. The CDR3 totals 15 residues. Germline assignment: CDR1 SNHLY and CDR2 FYNNEI. DNA of the CDR3: TGTGCCAGCAAATCAAACAGTGCAACTAATGAAAAACTGTTTTTT. It yields the protein CASKSNSATNEKLFF.

This clonotype was observed a handful of times. This chain connects TRBV25-1 to TRBJ1-2, with D possibly TRBD1 on 5 matching bases. Germline V lookup: CDR1 MGHDK, CDR2 SYGVNS. There are 14 residues in the CDR3. The germline V and J ends were trimmed by 1 base and 5 bases, with 11 bases remaining between them. CDR3 DNA: TGTGCCAGCAGTGAATTGACAGCAACTTATGGCTACACCTTC. Translating it yields CASSELTATYGYTF.

This clonotype has at least ten counts. The chain employs TRBV28 and TRBJ2-7; D not certain. Trimming pared 6 bases from V and 3 bases from J, leaving 18 bases between. Germline-derived CDR1 and CDR2 are MDHEN and SYDVKM. The CDR3 contains 15 residues. CDR3 sequence reads: CASRKGSVGGYEQYF. The CDR3, as DNA: TGTGCCAGCAGGAAGGGTTCAGTCGGTGGCTACGAGCAGTACTTC.

In the case of this clonotype: This sequence may be a read error, since a much larger clone differs from it by one base. The chain recombines TRBV4-2 with TRBJ1-1; TRBD1 aligns across 8 bases. This CDR3 is 17 amino acids long. Germline CDR1 reads LGHNA; CDR2 reads YNFKEQ. V trimming: 4 bases; J trimming: 0 bases; junction bases outside the gene matches: 10. CDR3 coding DNA: TGTGCCAGCAGCCGAGATCCCCAGGGGGCCATGAACACTGAAGCTTTCTTT. Residues: CASSRDPQGAMNTEAFF.

V gene TRBV20-1 combines with J gene TRBJ2-7, with D maybe TRBD1 (5 bases). Per germline, CDR1 DFQATT and CDR2 SNEGSKA (reference sequence). V lost 3 bases, J lost 6 bases, and 15 bases lay in between. This CDR3 spans 13 amino acids. The CDR3 DNA is TGCAGTGCTAGGTGGGGCTCTAGGCTCGAGCAGTACTTC. This encodes CSARWGSRLEQYF.

This rearrangement joins TRBV9 to TRBJ1-3; D call uncertain. The CDR3 runs 15 residues. The V end was cut by 4 bases, the J end by 3 bases, with 14 bases between. Germline loops: CDR1 SGDLS, CDR2 YYNGEE. CDR3 loop: CASSSASGYGNTIYF. CDR3 nucleotide sequence: TGTGCCAGCAGCTCAGCCTCGGGTTATGGAAACACCATATATTTT. Full variable domain (rest looked up from reference TRBV9 and TRBJ1-3): DSGVTQTPKHLITATGQRVTLRCSPRSGDLSVYWYQQSLDQGLQFLIQYYNGEERAKGNILERFSAQQFPDLHSELNLSSLELGDSALYFCASSSASGYGNTIYFGEGSWLTVV.

The chain combines TRBV2 with TRBJ2-1; no clear D. The CDR3 runs to 11 residues. Trimming left V 6 bases short and J 7 bases short, with 7 bases between. Germline V gene data show CDR1 as SNHLY and CDR2 as FYNNEI. CDR3 sequence (DNA): TGTGCCAGCAGGGAGTGGAATGAGCAGTTCTTC. Protein product: CASREWNEQFF.

The chain has TRBV7-9 and TRBJ2-5; 10 bases are shared with TRBD1. Germline values: CDR1 SEHNR, CDR2 FQNEAQ (reference sequence). With V trimmed by 5 bases and J by 5 bases, 8 bases remained unmatched. The CDR3 extends over 15 amino acids. CDR3 loop: CASSPPGQGIETQYF. The CDR3 DNA follows: TGTGCCAGCAGCCCTCCGGGACAGGGGATCGAGACCCAGTACTTC.

This clonotype was counted only a few times. This chain joins TRBV3-1 and TRBJ2-2; 9 bases match TRBD1. Losses at the gene ends were 0 bases for V and 4 bases for J; bases not matched to a gene: 3. The CDR3 contains 16 residues. Germline V CDR1 and CDR2: LGHDT, YNNKEL (reference sequence). In DNA, the CDR3 is TGTGCCAGCAGCCAAGAAGGGACAGGGATCACCGGGGAGCTGTTTTTT. It translates to CASSQEGTGITGELFF. Combining the CDR3 with reference TRBV3-1 and TRBJ2-2 gives the whole variable domain DTAVSQTPKYLVTQMGNDKSIKCEQNLGHDTMYWYKQDSKKFLKIMFSYNNKELIINETVPNRFSPKSPDKAHLNLHINSLELGDSAVYFCASSQEGTGITGELFFGEGSRLTVL.

The J gene is TRBJ2-7, the V gene TRBV7-2; D ambiguous. V shed 2 bases and J shed 6 bases, with 11 bases lying between them. Germline values: CDR1 SGHTA, CDR2 FQGNSA. The CDR3 extends over 13 amino acids. The CDR3 bases are TGTGCCAGCAGCTTAAACTCGGATGGCGAGCAGTACTTC. Translation gives CASSLNSDGEQYF.

The rearrangement uses TRBV28 and TRBJ2-1, with TRBD2 matching over 8 bases. With V trimmed by 5 bases and J by 5 bases, 14 bases remained unmatched. CDR1 and CDR2 from the germline V gene are MDHEN and SYDVKM. The CDR3 is 17 amino acids. For the CDR3, the DNA is TGTGCCAGCAGTCTAAGCCCGGGACTAGTCCTTGACAATGAGCAGTTCTTC. Translating gives CASSLSPGLVLDNEQFF.

CDR3 in amino acids: CASSQSPREHEQYF. The CDR3 DNA reads as TGTGCCAGCAGCCAATCTCCCAGGGAGCACGAGCAGTACTTC. The J gene is TRBJ2-7, the V gene TRBV4-2; D may be TRBD1 or TRBD2 (5 bases each). V was clipped by 2 bases and J by 5 bases, with 13 bases between them. The CDR3 extends over 14 amino acids. Germline V CDR1 and CDR2: LGHNA, YNFKEQ.

This rearrangement joins TRBV3-1 to TRBJ1-1; D not resolved. Germline V gene sequence: CDR1 LGHDT, CDR2 YNNKEL (reference sequence). Trimming stripped 7 bases from V and 5 bases from J, with 14 bases between. This CDR3 spans 13 amino acids. CDR3 sequence: CASTLGIQTEAFF. The CDR3 nucleotides read TGTGCCAGCACTTTGGGTATTCAGACTGAAGCTTTCTTT.

This clonotype was recorded a few times. This chain joins TRBV12-3 or TRBV12-4 and TRBJ1-2; D gene unclear. The CDR3 is made up of 13 amino acids. The ends were cut back, 5 bases at V and 2 bases at J, with 9 bases in the middle. The CDR3 DNA reads as TGTGCCAGCAGTCCACTTTTAAACTATGGCTACACCTTC. Amino acid sequence: CASSPLLNYGYTF.

This clonotype was seen a few times. The rearrangement uses TRBV7-3 and TRBJ2-4, with 7 positions matching TRBD2. V dropped 5 bases and J dropped 8; count of bases not matched to a gene: 12. This CDR3 is 15 amino acids long. The germline V gene encodes CDR1 SGHTA and CDR2 FQGTGA. CDR3 protein: CASSRMGGMGDIQYF. CDR3 nucleotides: TGTGCCAGCAGCCGAATGGGGGGGATGGGGGACATTCAGTACTTC. Full variable domain (rest looked up from reference TRBV7-3 and TRBJ2-4): GAGVSQTPSNKVTEKGKYVELRCDPISGHTALYWYRQSLGQGPEFLIYFQGTGAADDSGLPNDRFFAVRPEGSVSTLKIQRTERGDSAVYLCASSRMGGMGDIQYFGAGTRLSVL.